The 4 T cell receptor beta chains listed next were all sequenced from one sample in a study of Ad26.COV2.S vaccination and SARS-CoV-2 variants. Clones were read by immunoSEQ multiplex PCR, and TCRdb kept only the in-frame ones, dropping some. The data show over 100,000 clones, with around 80% seen just once and 17% held by the top ten. The input for sequencing was peripheral blood, taken after recovery from COVID-19. The origin of the receptors is a human donor who had recovered from COVID-19.

The chain joins TRBV12-3 or TRBV12-4 to TRBJ2-2; D perhaps matches TRBD1 (5 bases). Trimming left V 9 bases short and J 5 bases short, with 10 bases between. This CDR3 comprises 12 residues. The CDR3 bases are TGTGCCAGTCGCCCAGGGACCGGGGAGCTGTTTTTT. Its protein is CASRPGTGELFF.

The V gene is TRBV19, the J gene TRBJ1-1; D perhaps matches TRBD1 (5 bases). This CDR3 region has 12 residues. V gave up 1 base and J gave up 11 bases, with 11 bases separating them. The germline gives CDR1 LNHDA, CDR2 SQIVND (reference sequence). The CDR3 protein is CASSIGGFTAFF. The CDR3 region has the DNA TGTGCCAGTAGTATAGGGGGGTTCACGGCTTTCTTT.

The gene calls are TRBV5-5 and TRBJ2-5, with unresolved D. The V gene lost 0 bases and the J gene lost 7 bases, with 13 bases spanning the gap. The CDR3 extends over 14 amino acids. CDR1 SGHKS and CDR2 YYEKEE come from the germline V gene (reference sequence). The chain's CDR3 is CASSLDGRWATQYF. Here the CDR3 DNA reads TGTGCCAGCAGCTTGGACGGTCGGTGGGCGACCCAGTACTTC.

For the CDR3, the DNA is TGTGCCAGCAGTGCCCGATGGTCGACCTACGAGCAGTACTTC. Its translation: CASSARWSTYEQYF. This chain connects TRBV27 to TRBJ2-7; D uncertain. The germline gives CDR1 MNHEY, CDR2 SMNVEV (reference sequence). Trimming left V 5 bases short and J 2 bases short, with 13 bases between. The CDR3 has 14 residues.